The 30 T cell receptor beta chains in this list originate from one sample, sequenced in a study of T cells after yellow fever vaccination. TCRdb re-called the 5' RACE reads with MiXCR, one entry per CDR3 protein. The sample holds 250,000 to 300,000 distinct CDR3 sequences, approximately 8% seen once. The starting material was CD4+ T cells sorted from PBMCs, obtained 5 days after the yellow fever booster vaccination. These receptors were taken from a man aged 18 to 30 who received the YFV17D yellow fever vaccine.

This clonotype appeared a few times. The chain employs TRBV7-3 and TRBJ2-5; D tentatively fits TRBD1 or TRBD2 (5 bases each). The CDR3 loop spans 15 amino acids. Germline lookup yields CDR1 SGHTA and CDR2 FQGTGA. V lost 3 bases and J 5 bases, leaving 16 bases between the germline ends. As DNA, the CDR3 is TGTGCCAGCAGCTTTGGGGCAGCCGGGAAGGAGACCCAGTACTTC. Protein product: CASSFGAAGKETQYF.

The chain couples TRBV20-1 to TRBJ1-2, with D unresolved. CDR3 length: 13 amino acids. Trimming cost V 4 bases and J 1 base, with 10 bases left between them. CDR1 and CDR2 from the germline V gene are DFQATT and SNEGSKA (reference sequence). The CDR3: CSATSGDNYGYTF. The CDR3 DNA follows: TGCAGTGCTACCTCGGGCGATAACTATGGCTACACCTTC.

This clonotype was picked up a small number of times. This chain connects TRBV5-4 to TRBJ2-3; no reliable D call. Germline V gene sequence: CDR1 SGHNT, CDR2 YYREEE (reference sequence). Trimming stripped 5 bases from V and 4 bases from J, with 11 bases between. The CDR3 has 13 residues. CDR3 DNA: TGTGCCAGCAGTTCTCTCCTGGCAGATACGCAGTATTTT. Translated, it gives CASSSLLADTQYF. Based on the CDR3 plus reference TRBV5-4 and TRBJ2-3, the full variable domain is ETGVTQSPTHLIKTRGQQVTLRCSSQSGHNTVSWYQQALGQGPQFIFQYYREEENGRGNFPPRFSGLQFPNYSSELNVNALELDDSALYLCASSSLLADTQYFGPGTRLTVL.

This clonotype was seen once. The chain links TRBV12-3 or TRBV12-4 to TRBJ1-4, with D perhaps matching TRBD1 (5 bases). Trimming removed 5 bases from V and 3 bases from J, with 13 bases in between. The length of the CDR3 is 15 residues. The CDR3 sequence is CASSPWDGPNEKLFF. The CDR3 DNA reads as TGTGCCAGCAGTCCATGGGACGGCCCTAATGAAAAACTGTTTTTT.

The chain is built from TRBV7-2 and TRBJ1-2; D is ambiguous. V lost 1 base and J lost 2, with 8 bases in between. Germline-derived CDR1 and CDR2 are SGHTA and FQGNSA. The CDR3 spans 14 residues. CDR3 in amino acids: CASSLERANYGYTF. The CDR3 nucleotides read TGTGCCAGCAGCTTAGAACGTGCCAACTATGGCTACACCTTC.

The rearrangement uses TRBV6-2 or TRBV6-3 and TRBJ1-2; TRBD1 might be the D (6 bases). The CDR3 length is 13 residues. V lost 7 bases, J lost 4 bases, and 13 bases lay in between. The germline CDR1 and CDR2 sequences are MNHEY and SVGEGT. The CDR3 nucleotides read TGTGCCAGCACCCAGACGGACAGCTATGGCTACACCTTC. Translated, it gives CASTQTDSYGYTF.

The chain couples TRBV7-2 to TRBJ2-3, with a possible D match to TRBD1 (5 bases). CDR1 and CDR2 from the germline V gene are SGHTA and FQGNSA. The V and J ends lost 3 bases and 9 bases respectively, with 7 bases between them. The CDR3 is 11 amino acids. The CDR3: CASSFKGTQYF. CDR3 nucleotide sequence: TGTGCCAGCAGCTTCAAGGGGACGCAGTATTTT.

This clonotype was seen ten or more times. The V and J genes are TRBV5-1 and TRBJ2-7; TRBD2 matches 14 bases. The CDR3 spans 15 residues. In germline, CDR1 is SGHRS, CDR2 YFSETQ. Germline trimming cut 4 bases from V and 4 bases from J; bases unmatched to any gene: 4. Here the CDR3 DNA reads TGCGCCAGCAGCCTGACTAGCGGGGGGGCTTACGAGCAGTACTTC. Its translation is CASSLTSGGAYEQYF.

V gene TRBV7-2 combines with J gene TRBJ2-7; 11 bases fit TRBD1. The germline V gene has CDR1 SGHTA and CDR2 FQGNSA. V lost 5 bases and J lost 3; bases outside the gene matches: 6. CDR3 length: 15 amino acids. The CDR3 DNA reads as TGTGCCAGCAGCCGGACAGGGGGCGCAGGCTACGAGCAGTACTTC. Protein: CASSRTGGAGYEQYF.

The gene calls are TRBV15 and TRBJ2-5; 9 bases are shared with TRBD2. The CDR3 is 15 residues long. V trimming: 0 bases; J trimming: 6 bases; junction bases outside the gene matches: 5. Germline values: CDR1 LNHNV, CDR2 YYDKDF (reference sequence). The CDR3 is CATSREVLAGQTQYF. The DNA of the CDR3 is TGTGCCACCAGCAGAGAGGTTCTAGCGGGACAGACCCAGTACTTC.

In its sample, this clonotype was seen a few times. The CDR3 nucleotides read TGTGCCACCAGTGATTTCGCTCGGGCGGGTACAGATACGCAGTATTTT. Translating gives CATSDFARAGTDTQYF. The chain is built from TRBV24-1 and TRBJ2-3; a possible D gene is TRBD2 (5 bases). This CDR3 has 16 amino acids. Germline-derived CDR1 and CDR2 are KGHDR and SFDVKD. Trimming cost V 1 base and J 3 bases, with 13 bases left between them.

This clonotype occurred a few times. CDR3 in amino acids: CASSQEVTDRVYGYTF. The CDR3 DNA reads TGTGCCAGCAGCCAAGAAGTTACGGACAGGGTCTATGGCTACACCTTC. The chain carries TRBV3-1 and TRBJ1-2; 8 nucleotides match TRBD1. Losses at the gene ends were 0 bases for V and 4 bases for J; bases not matched to a gene: 7. CDR1 LGHDT and CDR2 YNNKEL come from the germline V gene (reference sequence). The CDR3 runs to 16 residues.

Only a few counts were recorded for this clonotype. This sequence joins TRBV6-6 and TRBJ1-2; D is uncertain. V was clipped by 2 bases and J by 0 bases, with 13 bases between them. Germline lookup yields CDR1 MNHNY and CDR2 SVGAGI (reference sequence). CDR3 length: 16 residues. CDR3 bases: TGTGCCAGCAGTTACCCCCCGGGCCAGACTAACTATGGCTACACCTTC. Translating it yields CASSYPPGQTNYGYTF.

The V gene is TRBV12-3 or TRBV12-4, the J gene TRBJ1-2; 9 bases line up with TRBD1. This CDR3 has 15 amino acids. V trimming: 6 bases; J trimming: 5 bases; junction bases outside the gene matches: 10. CDR3 sequence (DNA): TGTGCCAGCAGCATAGGTACAGGGGGCCGGTATGGCTACACCTTC. Residues: CASSIGTGGRYGYTF.

The chain employs TRBV7-2 and TRBJ1-2; D not certain. The CDR3 loop spans 14 amino acids. Trimming cost V 3 bases and J 7 bases, with 15 bases left between them. The germline CDR1 and CDR2 sequences are SGHTA and FQGNSA. CDR3 loop: CASSFDPLGGGYTF. CDR3 nucleotides: TGTGCCAGCAGCTTTGACCCTTTAGGTGGTGGCTACACCTTC.

This clonotype showed up many times. V is TRBV5-8 and J is TRBJ1-1; D not resolved. V was trimmed by 1 base and J by 4 bases, leaving 8 bases between them. Germline CDR1 SGHTS, CDR2 YDEGEE. The CDR3 has 13 amino acids. CDR3 sequence reads: CASSLIPGTEAFF. DNA for the CDR3: TGTGCCAGCAGCTTGATCCCGGGCACTGAAGCTTTCTTT.

At least ten counts were recorded for this clonotype. The chain has TRBV11-1 and TRBJ2-1; possibly TRBD1 for D (6 bases). Trimming took 5 bases from V and 6 from J, leaving 14 bases between them. The CDR3 is made up of 14 amino acids. CDR1 is SGHAT, CDR2 FQDESV, per germline (reference sequence). The CDR3 DNA reads TGTGCCAGCAGCCAAATCGGGACAACCAATGAGCAGTTCTTC. Translating it yields CASSQIGTTNEQFF.

This clonotype was detected many times. The rearrangement uses TRBV9 and TRBJ2-3; 8 positions agree with TRBD2. The CDR3 sequence is 16 residues long. Per germline, CDR1 SGDLS and CDR2 YYNGEE. V lost 4 bases, J lost 2 bases, and 9 bases stayed unmatched. For the CDR3, the DNA is TGTGCCAGCAGCCGATCCGGGACTAGTACCACAGATACGCAGTATTTT. Protein: CASSRSGTSTTDTQYF.

The genes are TRBV12-3 or TRBV12-4 and TRBJ1-1; possible D gene TRBD1, 6 bases. Deletions cut 6 bases from V and 5 bases from J, with 13 bases between. This CDR3 has 13 amino acids. The CDR3 nucleotides read TGTGCCAGCAGGATTGGACAGTCGACTGAAGCTTTCTTT. It yields the protein CASRIGQSTEAFF.

V and J are TRBV5-1 and TRBJ2-7; TRBD2 matches at 8 bases. The CDR3 is 16 amino acids. J was trimmed by 0 bases and V by 4 bases; bases with no gene match: 9. The germline CDR1 and CDR2 sequences are SGHRS and YFSETQ. The CDR3 reads CASSPGVAGFSYEQYF. The CDR3 nucleotides read TGCGCCAGCAGCCCCGGGGTAGCGGGGTTCTCCTACGAGCAGTACTTC.

The V gene is TRBV21-1, the J gene TRBJ2-1; the D segment call TRBD1 is taken from the table without a DNA check. TRBV21-1 is noted as a pseudogene. CDR3 length equals 15 residues. Here the CDR3 DNA reads TGTGCCAGCAGCAAACCCCCCGGACCGATAAATGAGCAGTTCTTC. Residues: CASSKPPGPINEQFF.

This clonotype was recorded many times. The chain combines TRBV5-5 with TRBJ2-2; D is undetermined. CDR3 length: 13 amino acids. With 4 bases removed from V and 5 bases from J, the gap between germline ends came to 9 bases. CDR1 is SGHKS, CDR2 YYEKEE, per germline (reference sequence). CDR3 region: CASSTVATGELFF. DNA of the CDR3: TGTGCCAGCAGCACAGTGGCTACCGGGGAGCTGTTTTTT.

This clonotype has ten or more counts. The chain has TRBV2 and TRBJ2-7, with 7 bases aligning to TRBD2. This CDR3 is built from 14 residues. Germline values: CDR1 SNHLY, CDR2 FYNNEI. With V trimmed by 6 bases and J by 2 bases, 7 bases remained unmatched. The CDR3 reads CASRAGGVTYEQYV. The CDR3 nucleotides are TGTGCCAGCAGAGCTGGGGGGGTCACCTACGAGCAGTACGTC.

V is TRBV7-2 and J is TRBJ1-4; 7 bases are a match to TRBD1. With 5 bases clipped from V and 5 bases from J, the junction kept 2 bases outside the gene matches. Germline V gene data show CDR1 as SGHTA and CDR2 as FQGNSA. CDR3 length: 13 residues. CDR3 sequence: CASSPGQNEKLFF. The DNA of the CDR3 is TGTGCCAGCAGCCCGGGACAGAATGAAAAACTGTTTTTT.

This rearrangement joins TRBV6-2 or TRBV6-3 to TRBJ2-3, with D perhaps TRBD1 or TRBD2 (5 bases each). Germline loops: CDR1 MNHEY, CDR2 SVGEGT. The CDR3 length is 14 residues. V was trimmed by 5 bases and J by 7 bases, leaving 16 bases between them. The DNA for the CDR3 is TGTGCCAGCAGTCTAAGGGACCGCGCTAATACGCAGTATTTT. Its protein product is CASSLRDRANTQYF.

V gene TRBV14 combines with J gene TRBJ2-5; a weak D match, TRBD2 (6 bases). CDR1 and CDR2 from the germline V gene are SGHDN and FVKESK. This CDR3 is built from 16 residues. The V and J ends lost 4 bases and 4 bases respectively, with 19 bases between them. CDR3 nucleotides: TGTGCCAGCAGCCCCCGGGCGAGGAGTAGCGGAGAGACCCAGTACTTC. It is translated as CASSPRARSSGETQYF. The full variable domain, rest sourced from reference TRBV14 and TRBJ2-5, is EAGVTQFPSHSVIEKGQTVTLRCDPISGHDNLYWYRRVMGKEIKFLLHFVKESKQDESGMPNNRFLAERTGGTYSTLKVQPAELEDSGVYFCASSPRARSSGETQYFGPGTRLLVL.

The CDR3 coding sequence is TGTGCCAGCAGTGGGCCTGGGAGGGATACGCAGTATTTT. It codes for CASSGPGRDTQYF. The V gene is TRBV12-3 or TRBV12-4, the J gene TRBJ2-3, with a possible D match to TRBD2 (6 bases). V lost 5 bases and J 6 bases, leaving 12 bases between the germline ends. CDR3 length: 13 amino acids.

This clonotype was picked up many times. J is TRBJ1-5 and V is TRBV7-2; a possible D gene is TRBD1 (5 bases). V was clipped by 8 bases and J by 5 bases, with 16 bases between them. CDR1 and CDR2 (germline): SGHTA, FQGNSA. The CDR3 has 14 amino acids. The CDR3 protein is CASAPQGTHQPQHF. CDR3 in DNA: TGTGCCAGCGCCCCCCAGGGAACCCATCAGCCCCAGCATTTT. Complete variable domain (other parts from reference TRBV7-2 and TRBJ1-5): GAGVSQSPSNKVTEKGKDVELRCDPISGHTALYWYRQSLGQGLEFLIYFQGNSAPDKSGLPSDRFSAERTGGSVSTLTIQRTQQEDSAVYLCASAPQGTHQPQHFGDGTRLSIL.

This clonotype was seen a handful of times. This CDR3 is CASSFSQGVGNTIYF. The CDR3 DNA reads as TGTGCCAGCAGCTTTAGCCAGGGGGTCGGAAACACCATATATTTT. The chain uses TRBV7-2 and TRBJ1-3; TRBD1 matches 7 bases. The CDR3 consists of 15 residues. The J segment lost 4 bases and the V segment lost 3 bases, leaving 6 bases of the junction unmatched. Germline V gene data show CDR1 as SGHTA and CDR2 as FQGNSA.

The DNA for the CDR3 is TGTGCCAGCAGCATCAACCATATCCACACAGATACGCAGTATTTT. Its protein is CASSINHIHTDTQYF. This rearrangement joins TRBV3-1 to TRBJ2-3, with unresolved D. From germline, CDR1 is LGHDT and CDR2 YNNKEL (reference sequence). V lost 5 bases and J lost 2, with 14 bases in between. This CDR3 spans 15 amino acids.